These 24 T cell receptor beta chains share one sample of origin, sequenced in a study of cytomegalovirus exposure and HLA in healthy donors. PCR used 60 Vbeta primers and 13 Jbeta primers. TCRdb keeps only in-frame clones here, not all; method: immunoSEQ multiplex PCR. The data hold some 150,000 clones, with 75% observed a single time. Sequencing was done on a sample of PBMCs. These receptors originate from a man in his forties or fifties in good health and CMV-seronegative.

J is TRBJ2-7 and V is TRBV6-7, with TRBD2 matching 11 bases. TRBV6-7 belongs to the ORF category, with a function that is uncertain. This CDR3 is built from 17 residues. The V and J ends lost 2 bases and 3 bases, in that order; junction bases with no gene match: 9. The CDR3 nucleotides read TGTGCCAGCAGTTACATCCTAGCGGGGGGTCTTTACTACGAGCAGTACTTC. Translated: CASSYILAGGLYYEQYF.

This clone turned up a few times. This sequence joins TRBV5-1 and TRBJ2-3, with 9 bases lining up with TRBD1. CDR3 length: 17 residues. V was pared by 2 bases and J by 1 base, with 8 bases of the junction left unmatched. Germline V gives CDR1 SGHRS, CDR2 YFSETQ. CDR3 DNA: TGCGCCAGCAGCTTCGCCCTACGGACAGGGGGCACAGATACGCAGTATTTT. It specifies CASSFALRTGGTDTQYF.

CDR3 bases: TGTGCCAGCAGTGAACCCAGGGGGCGGGGGGAGACCCAGTACTTC. Its protein is CASSEPRGRGETQYF. The chain has TRBV25-1 and TRBJ2-5, with D maybe TRBD1 (8 bases). The CDR3 consists of 15 residues. Trimming removed 2 bases at V and 5 bases at J, with 15 bases between. Germline V gene sequence: CDR1 MGHDK, CDR2 SYGVNS.

This chain links TRBV19 with TRBJ2-3; tentatively, D is TRBD2 (5 bases). This CDR3 spans 15 amino acids. Germline CDR1 LNHDA, CDR2 SQIVND (reference sequence). V gave up 5 bases and J gave up 1 base, with 13 bases separating them. CDR3 residues: CASSPLLGGTDTQYF. CDR3 DNA: TGTGCCAGTAGTCCCCTCCTGGGAGGCACAGATACGCAGTATTTT.

This clone was recorded a few times. J is TRBJ2-7 and V is TRBV4-1; 9 nucleotides align to TRBD2. In germline, CDR1 is MGHRA, CDR2 YSYEKL. This CDR3 has 15 amino acids. The V and J ends lost 4 bases and 1 base, in that order; junction bases with no gene match: 5. The CDR3 region has the DNA TGCGCCAGCAGCCCCCTAGCGGGGTTATCCTACGAGCAGTACTTC. Translation gives CASSPLAGLSYEQYF.

There are a few counts of this clone. The chain couples TRBV6-5 to TRBJ2-7, with D possibly TRBD1 on 6 matching bases. The germline V gene encodes CDR1 MNHEY and CDR2 SVGAGI. V shed 4 bases and J shed 6 bases, with 19 bases lying between them. The CDR3 runs to 15 residues. The CDR3: CASSFQQGLRAEQYF. The CDR3, as DNA: TGTGCCAGCAGTTTCCAACAGGGTTTGCGTGCCGAGCAGTACTTC.

This clone was picked up one time. J is TRBJ2-5 and V is TRBV7-2; 8 bases align to TRBD1. From germline, CDR1 is SGHTA and CDR2 FQGNSA. Unmatched junction bases numbered 16, after V lost 5 bases and J lost 5 bases. The CDR3 covers 17 residues. In DNA form, the CDR3 reads TGTGCCAGCAGCCCATTTCCCAGGGGGCGAACTGGGGAGACCCAGTACTTC. Its translation is CASSPFPRGRTGETQYF.

The V and J genes are TRBV15 and TRBJ1-2, with D perhaps matching TRBD1 (5 bases). The CDR3 loop spans 13 amino acids. V dropped 0 bases and J dropped 8 bases, with 10 bases sitting between them. The germline gives CDR1 LNHNV, CDR2 YYDKDF (reference sequence). The CDR3: CATSRDRVRGYTF. The CDR3 DNA sequence: TGTGCCACCAGCAGAGACAGGGTGCGCGGCTACACCTTC.

The chain employs TRBV5-1 and TRBJ2-2; TRBD2 might be the D (6 bases). The CDR3 length is 14 residues. The germline V gene encodes CDR1 SGHRS and CDR2 YFSETQ. With 7 bases removed from V and 2 bases from J, the gap between germline ends came to 12 bases. CDR3 sequence reads: CASSGRGNTGELFF. The CDR3, as DNA: TGCGCCAGCTCTGGGCGGGGTAACACCGGGGAGCTGTTTTTT.

This chain links TRBV28 with TRBJ2-7; TRBD1 agrees at 7 bases. After removal of 6 bases from V and 3 bases from J, the junction contained 8 bases not matched to a gene. CDR1 is MDHEN, CDR2 SYDVKM, per germline. The CDR3 consists of 14 residues. For the CDR3, the DNA is TGTGCCAGCAGCCTTGGGACAGATCTCTACGAGCAGTACTTC. The encoded protein is CASSLGTDLYEQYF. The whole variable domain, remainder taken from reference TRBV28 and TRBJ2-7, is DVKVTQSSRYLVKRTGEKVFLECVQDMDHENMFWYRQDPGLGLRLIYFSYDVKMKEKGDIPEGYSVSREKKERFSLILESASTNQTSMYLCASSLGTDLYEQYFGPGTRLTVT.

The V call is TRBV14, the J call TRBJ1-2; D is possibly TRBD1 (5 bases). Deletions cut 1 base from V and 4 bases from J, with 13 bases between. CDR1 and CDR2 from the germline V gene are SGHDN and FVKESK. CDR3 size: 15 residues. This chain's CDR3 is CASSQVGRVPYGYTF. Written as DNA, the CDR3 is TGTGCCAGCAGCCAAGTAGGCAGGGTCCCCTATGGCTACACCTTC.

The J gene is TRBJ1-2, the V gene TRBV29-1, with D perhaps TRBD1 (5 bases). Trimming took 5 bases from V and 5 from J, leaving 21 bases between them. Germline CDR1 reads SQVTM; CDR2 reads ANQGSEA. The CDR3 contains 15 residues. DNA of the CDR3: TGCAGCGTTTTCTCAGGGTCCTCCTCTATGTATGGCTACACCTTC. Amino acid sequence: CSVFSGSSSMYGYTF.

This clone was seen just once. This chain links TRBV7-8 with TRBJ1-1; D gene unclear. V gave up 5 bases and J gave up 2 bases, with 9 bases separating them. The V gene's germline CDR1 is SGHVS and CDR2 FQNEAQ. The CDR3 contains 13 residues. CDR3 bases: TGTGCCAGCAGCCGAGACACAAACACTGAAGCTTTCTTT. Amino acid sequence: CASSRDTNTEAFF.

As to this clone: As the CDR3 is not closed by the conserved phenylalanine or tryptophan, this likely results from a read error. The rearrangement links TRBV10-1 to TRBJ2-2; D gene uncertain. Trimming stripped 0 bases from V and 4 bases from J, with 12 bases between. The CDR3 length is 16 residues. In germline, CDR1 is WNHNN, CDR2 SYGVQD (reference sequence). The CDR3 spells CASSESKGGFTGELFV. Written as DNA, the CDR3 is TGCGCCAGCAGTGAGTCGAAAGGCGGTTTCACCGGGGAGCTGTTTGTT.

The genes are TRBV21-1 and TRBJ2-5; the DNA was not compared with TRBD2, the D call given in the table. TRBV21-1 is termed a pseudogene. The CDR3 totals 14 residues. CDR3 nucleotide sequence: TGTGCCAGCAGCCCTCGGCGGGGTGGGGAGACCCAGTACTTC. Translated: CASSPRRGGETQYF.

The V gene is TRBV9, the J gene TRBJ2-7, with D tentatively TRBD2 (7 bases). CDR3 length: 15 amino acids. Germline V gives CDR1 SGDLS, CDR2 YYNGEE. Trimming took off 0 bases at V and 5 bases at J, with 15 bases between the two ends. The CDR3 nucleotides read TGTGCCAGCAGCGTAGGAGGGGGGGCGAACAACGAGCAGTACTTC. Amino acid sequence: CASSVGGGANNEQYF.

V is TRBV6-1 and J is TRBJ2-7; 8 bases are shared with TRBD2. The ends lost 0 bases at V and 3 bases at J; junction bases unmatched: 7. The germline V gene has CDR1 MNHNS and CDR2 SASEGT. This CDR3 has 16 amino acids. This chain's CDR3 is CASSEAGAGGFYEQYF. The CDR3 DNA reads TGTGCCAGCAGTGAAGCGGGTGCGGGGGGCTTCTACGAGCAGTACTTC.

The chain uses TRBV10-3 and TRBJ2-1; TRBD1 might be the D (6 bases). V gave up 4 bases and J gave up 0 bases, with 16 bases separating them. In germline, CDR1 is ENHRY, CDR2 SYGVKD. The CDR3 consists of 17 residues. The CDR3 coding sequence is TGTGCCATCAGTGGAGACAGGACACAACGCTCCTACAATGAGCAGTTCTTC. It specifies CAISGDRTQRSYNEQFF.

The chain couples TRBV2 to TRBJ2-7; TRBD1 matches 11 bases. CDR1 and CDR2 from the germline V gene are SNHLY and FYNNEI. CDR3 size: 15 residues. Trimming removed 11 bases from V and 9 bases from J; junction bases left unmatched: 18. The CDR3 region has the DNA TGTGCCTCTGCGGAGGGTCCGGACAGGGGGCTTTCGCAGTACTTC. This encodes CASAEGPDRGLSQYF.

The chain employs TRBV10-1 and TRBJ1-6, with no clear D. The CDR3 consists of 15 residues. Germline CDR1 reads WNHNN; CDR2 reads SYGVQD (reference sequence). V was shortened by 7 bases and J by 0 bases, with 10 bases between the two germline ends. The chain's CDR3 is CASTPQSSYNSPLHF. The CDR3 coding sequence is TGCGCCAGCACTCCACAGAGCTCCTATAATTCACCCCTCCACTTT.

The genes are TRBV27 and TRBJ2-7; 11 bases line up with TRBD1. CDR1 is MNHEY and CDR2 is SMNVEV in the germline V gene (reference sequence). There are 14 residues in the CDR3. V lost 4 bases, J lost 6 bases, and 5 bases stayed unmatched. The CDR3 loop is CASSWGQGVGEQYF. CDR3 DNA sequence: TGTGCCAGCAGTTGGGGACAGGGGGTCGGCGAGCAGTACTTC.

In DNA form, the CDR3 reads TGTGCCAGCAGCAGAGGACAGGGCGGCCAGCCCCAGCATTTT. Amino acid sequence: CASSRGQGGQPQHF. V gene TRBV5-5 combines with J gene TRBJ1-5, with TRBD1 matching 8 bases. J was trimmed by 7 bases and V by 4 bases; bases with no gene match: 7. Germline CDR1 reads SGHKS; CDR2 reads YYEKEE (reference sequence). The CDR3 runs to 14 residues.

The rearrangement links TRBV27 to TRBJ2-1; maybe TRBD1 (5 bases). Between the trimmed V and J ends, which lost 5 bases and 6 bases, there was a span of 23 bases. CDR3 size: 17 residues. Germline V gene data show CDR1 as MNHEY and CDR2 as SMNVEV (reference sequence). In nucleotides, the CDR3 is TGTGCCAGCAGTCCGATTGTGACAGATGAGACCGTCAATGAGCAGTTCTTC. It translates to CASSPIVTDETVNEQFF.

The chain uses TRBV6-4 and TRBJ1-2; D is undetermined. Germline assignment: CDR1 MRHNA and CDR2 SNTAGT. This CDR3 is 17 amino acids long. With 5 bases removed from V and 3 bases from J, the gap between germline ends came to 22 bases. Here the CDR3 reads CASSPRRNSQVDYGYTF. In DNA form, the CDR3 reads TGTGCCAGCAGTCCTAGAAGGAACTCTCAAGTGGACTATGGCTACACCTTC.